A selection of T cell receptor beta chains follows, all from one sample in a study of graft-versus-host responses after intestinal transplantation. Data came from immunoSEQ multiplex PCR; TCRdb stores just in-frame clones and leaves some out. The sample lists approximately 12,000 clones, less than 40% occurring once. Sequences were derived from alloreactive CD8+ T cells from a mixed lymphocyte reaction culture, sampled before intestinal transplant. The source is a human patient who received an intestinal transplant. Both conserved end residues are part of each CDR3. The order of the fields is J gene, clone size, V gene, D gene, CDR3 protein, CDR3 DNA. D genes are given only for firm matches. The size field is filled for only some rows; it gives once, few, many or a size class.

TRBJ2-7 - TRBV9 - CASSVVDWPNRQYF TGTGCCAGCAGCGTAGTAGACTGGCCCAATAGGCAGTACTTC
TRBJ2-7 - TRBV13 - CASSQDVLRSEQYF TGCGCCAGCAGCCAAGATGTTCTGAGGAGCGAGCAGTACTTC
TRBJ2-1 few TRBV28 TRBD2 CASSLYGGGYYNEQFF TGTGCCAGCAGTTTATATGGGGGAGGGTATTACAATGAGCAGTTCTTC
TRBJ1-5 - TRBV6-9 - CASSEFIGYSNQPQHF TGTGCCAGCAGTGAATTTATAGGGTATAGCAATCAGCCCCAGCATTTT
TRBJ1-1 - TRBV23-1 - CASSQLRQELEAFF TGCGCCAGCAGTCAACTCAGACAGGAACTTGAAGCTTTCTTT
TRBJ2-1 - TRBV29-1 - CSVDPGENEQFF TGCAGCGTTGACCCAGGGGAAAATGAGCAGTTCTTC
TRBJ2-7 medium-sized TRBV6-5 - CASSYSLQGGYEQYF TGTGCCAGCAGTTACTCGTTGCAGGGTGGCTACGAGCAGTACTTC
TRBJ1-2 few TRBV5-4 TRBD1 CASSLDRGNARGYTF TGTGCCAGCAGCTTGGACAGGGGGAACGCTCGGGGCTACACCTTC
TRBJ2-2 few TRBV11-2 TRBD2 CASSLDLGGREIGELFF TGTGCCAGCAGCTTAGATCTTGGCGGGAGAGAGATCGGGGAGCTGTTTTTT
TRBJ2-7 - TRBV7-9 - CASSLPSATYEQYF TGTGCCAGCAGCTTGCCTAGTGCGACCTACGAGCAGTACTTC